The clone carrying this T cell receptor beta chain ranks as medium-sized (0.01 to 0.1%) in terms of frequency. The antigen is undetermined. This record comes from a study of CXCR3-negative and CXCR3-positive naive CD8 T cells. Across the whole study: Each library held about 1.5 +/- 0.3 million TRB reads, approximately 140 million in total.

Naive CD8+ T cells had a CD45RO-CCR7+CD27+CD95- phenotype. The TRB cDNA libraries were prepared by 5' RACE with UMI labels. TCRdb reprocessed the 5' RACE reads and keeps a single row for each CDR3 protein, giving no DNA. Its table lists around 5,300 distinct CDR3 sequences. This CDR3 has 17 residues. Study results and limitations: The majority of assays used fresh PBMCs, and CXCR3 expression partially decreased after cryopreservation.

The chain recombines TRBV23-1 with TRBJ2-4; the TCRdb D gene call, TRBD2, has no DNA to confirm it. TRBV23-1 is an ORF; its function is uncertain. This receptor was identified in a human donor in good health. Some clones in this sample may be carry-over from other donors' samples. The sample was naive CXCR3- CD8+ T cells from blood. The subset is: CD45RO-CCR7+CD27+CD95- naive CD8+ T cells lacking CXCR3 (TNR3-). The CDR3 loop is CASSPLPPNLAKNIQYF.